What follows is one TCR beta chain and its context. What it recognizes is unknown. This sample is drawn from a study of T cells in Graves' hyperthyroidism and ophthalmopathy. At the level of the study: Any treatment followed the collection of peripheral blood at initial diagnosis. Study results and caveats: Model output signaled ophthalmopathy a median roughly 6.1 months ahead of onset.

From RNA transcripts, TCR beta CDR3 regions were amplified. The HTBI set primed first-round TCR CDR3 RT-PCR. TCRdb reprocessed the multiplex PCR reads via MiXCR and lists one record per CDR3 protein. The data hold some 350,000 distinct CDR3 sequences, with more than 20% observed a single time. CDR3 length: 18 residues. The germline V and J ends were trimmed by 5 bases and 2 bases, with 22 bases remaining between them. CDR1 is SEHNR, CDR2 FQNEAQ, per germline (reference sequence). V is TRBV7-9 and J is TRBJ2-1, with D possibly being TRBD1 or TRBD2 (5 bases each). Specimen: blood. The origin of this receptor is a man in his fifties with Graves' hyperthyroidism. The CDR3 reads CASSAPGPPLGPYNEQFF. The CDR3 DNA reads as TGTGCCAGCAGCGCCCCGGGACCCCCTCTCGGCCCCTACAATGAGCAGTTCTTC.